This T cell receptor beta chain was sequenced for a study of cytomegalovirus exposure and HLA in healthy donors. Researchers ran the PCR with 60 Vbeta and 13 Jbeta primers. Assay: immunoSEQ multiplex PCR; the TCRdb copy retains only in-frame clones and omits some. Of roughly 180,000 clones detected, roughly 80% appear once; the ten largest clones hold approximately 1.4%. This TCR came from a man between 25 and 39 years old in good health and CMV-seronegative. Specimen: PBMCs.

As DNA, the CDR3 is TGTGCCAGCAGCCCCGGCGGGACTGTCCAGCGGGGACCCTACGAGCAGTACTTC. This sequence encodes CASSPGGTVQRGPYEQYF. The V and J genes are TRBV13 and TRBJ2-5; 7 bases are a match to TRBD2. The J call is uncertain, as TRBJ2-7 better fits the DNA end. This CDR3 region has 18 residues. CDR1 PRHDT and CDR2 FYEKMQ come from the germline V gene (reference sequence).